The sequence of this T cell receptor (beta chain) was determined in a study of cytomegalovirus exposure and HLA in healthy donors. Points from the study as a whole: It was reported that the classifier diagnosed cytomegalovirus status with high specificity and sensitivity in both the original and validation cohorts. In vitro checks showed that a few CMV-associated chains really do target CMV antigens. The study labeled roughly 160 TCR beta chains cytomegalovirus-associated.

As for this clone: Antigen specificity is unknown.

V gave up 8 bases and J gave up 8 bases, with 18 bases separating them. The CDR3 totals 12 residues. The germline V gene encodes CDR1 SQVTM and CDR2 ANQGSEA. Libraries were prepared by immunoSEQ multiplex PCR; TCRdb keeps only in-frame clonotypes and omits some of them. The repertoire consists of roughly 120,000 clones, with 86% occurring once and the leading ten covering around 5.1%. V usage is TRBV29-1 and J usage is TRBJ1-2; D might be TRBD1 (6 bases). This TCR derives from a young man in good health and CMV-seronegative. The sample comprised PBMCs. CDR3 sequence reads: CSLRDTQRGYTF. CDR3 in DNA: TGCAGCCTCCGGGACACGCAACGGGGCTACACCTTC.